Each of the 31 T cell receptor beta chains below was sequenced from the same sample in a study of beta chain features in type 1 diabetes. Study-level findings and limits: Moderate but significant shortening of TCRB CDR3s was recorded in all four CD4+ subsets from Type 1 diabetes patients.

Investigators reverse transcribed all isolated RNA, so they sequenced expressed TCRB transcripts. Profiled with immunoSEQ multiplex PCR; TCRdb holds only in-frame clones, not every one. The data contain 600,000 to 700,000 clones, approximately 13% of them seen just once; the ten biggest clones take up more than 0.095%. These TCRs' antigens remain unknown. The specimen was naive CD4+ T cells from blood. These receptors came from a man aged 25-40 years with type 1 diabetes.

This clone was counted a few times. This chain joins TRBV11-2 and TRBJ2-1; TRBD1 is a possible D gene (5 bases). CDR1 is SGHAT and CDR2 is FQNNGV in the germline V gene. The CDR3 is 12 residues long. Trimming stripped 5 bases from V and 13 bases from J, with 15 bases between. The CDR3 DNA follows: TGTGCCAGCAGCGTCATTCGACAGAAACAGTTCTTC. Its translation is CASSVIRQKQFF. Drawing the rest from reference TRBV11-2 and TRBJ2-1, the complete variable domain is EAGVAQSPRYKIIEKRQSVAFWCNPISGHATLYWYQQILGQGPKLLIQFQNNGVVDDSQLPKDRFSAERLKGVDSTLKIQPAKLEDSAVYLCASSVIRQKQFFGPGTRLTVL.

The chain recombines TRBV7-2 with TRBJ1-6; D call uncertain. Germline V gene data show CDR1 as SGHTA and CDR2 as FQGNSA. V shed 0 bases and J shed 10 bases, with 19 bases lying between them. This CDR3 has 17 amino acids. The DNA for the CDR3 is TGTGCCAGCAGCTTAGCTGGTCAGGATGCCCTAGGATCACCCCTCCACTTT. It encodes CASSLAGQDALGSPLHF.

This clone was found a few times. J is TRBJ2-7 and V is TRBV9; 9 positions match TRBD1. Unmatched junction bases numbered 6, after V lost 2 bases and J lost 3 bases. Germline V gene sequence: CDR1 SGDLS, CDR2 YYNGEE. The CDR3 length is 15 residues. CDR3 sequence: CASSVNPGQGYEQYF. CDR3 nucleotide sequence: TGTGCCAGCAGCGTGAACCCGGGACAGGGCTACGAGCAGTACTTC.

This clone was observed a few times. The rearrangement uses TRBV5-1 and TRBJ1-1, with a possible D match to TRBD1 (6 bases). This CDR3 spans 13 amino acids. V was cut by 0 bases and J by 6 bases, with 9 bases left in between. The germline V gene has CDR1 SGHRS and CDR2 YFSETQ. In DNA form, the CDR3 reads TGCGCCAGCAGCTTGGTCAGGGGCGCTGAAGCTTTCTTT. This sequence encodes CASSLVRGAEAFF.

This clone was seen more than once but under ten times. J is TRBJ2-7 and V is TRBV6-4, with TRBD1 matching 7 bases. V dropped 8 bases and J dropped 4; count of bases not matched to a gene: 2. This CDR3 has 11 amino acids. CDR1 and CDR2 (germline): MRHNA, SNTAGT. In DNA, the CDR3 is TGTGCCAGCCAGGGGGTTTACGAGCAGTACTTC. Its protein is CASQGVYEQYF.

In this sample, this clone turned up a few times. The V and J genes are TRBV1 and TRBJ2-2; TRBD2 reflects the table's D call only, with no check against the DNA. TRBV1 corresponds to a pseudogene. This CDR3 comprises 15 residues. CDR3 bases: TGCACCAGCAGCCAAGAACTAGCGGGGATCGGGGAGCTGTTTTTT. It specifies CTSSQELAGIGELFF.

This clone was seen more than once but under ten times. The rearrangement joins TRBV5-1 to TRBJ2-7; TRBD2 matches 11 bases. The V and J ends lost 3 bases and 7 bases, in that order; junction bases with no gene match: 9. The CDR3 has 15 amino acids. Germline V gene data show CDR1 as SGHRS and CDR2 as YFSETQ. CDR3 residues: CASSSPVAGGHEQYF. The DNA of the CDR3 is TGCGCCAGCAGCTCCCCCGTAGCGGGGGGGCATGAGCAGTACTTC.

The genes are TRBV9 and TRBJ1-3, with D unclear. Germline CDR1 SGDLS, CDR2 YYNGEE. The CDR3 contains 16 residues. The V and J ends lost 0 bases and 1 base respectively, with 11 bases between them. The CDR3 nucleotides read TGTGCCAGCAGCGTAGAGGGCAGGACTTCTGGAAACACCATATATTTT. Protein product: CASSVEGRTSGNTIYF.

Worth noting for this clone: Distinct nucleotide sequences in the sample also encode this CDR3. The chain has TRBV5-1 and TRBJ2-1, with 9 bases matching TRBD1. Germline CDR1 reads SGHRS; CDR2 reads YFSETQ. V trimming: 3 bases; J trimming: 10 bases; junction bases outside the gene matches: 5. This CDR3 has 13 residues. The CDR3, as DNA: TGCGCCAGCAGCTCGGGACAGGGAGAGGAGCAGTTCTTC. Translated, it gives CASSSGQGEEQFF. Using reference TRBV5-1 and TRBJ2-1 for the parts outside the CDR3, the full variable domain is KAGVTQTPRYLIKTRGQQVTLSCSPISGHRSVSWYQQTPGQGLQFLFEYFSETQRNKGNFPGRFSGRQFSNSRSEMNVSTLELGDSALYLCASSSGQGEEQFFGPGTRLTVL.

The chain carries TRBV28 and TRBJ1-5; tentative D call: TRBD1 (5 bases). Germline V lookup: CDR1 MDHEN, CDR2 SYDVKM. The CDR3 has 14 amino acids. Trimming shortened V by 2 bases and J by 7 bases, and 12 bases separated the two germline ends. The CDR3 DNA sequence: TGTGCCAGCAGTTTAGAACAGGAGGAACAGCCCCAGCATTTT. It translates to CASSLEQEEQPQHF.

In this sample, this clone turned up a few times. The genes are TRBV6-6 and TRBJ1-1; 7 bases line up with TRBD1. This CDR3 has 15 amino acids. The V segment lost 5 bases and the J segment 4 bases; nucleotides outside the gene matches: 10. Germline CDR1 reads MNHNY; CDR2 reads SVGAGI (reference sequence). CDR3 sequence (DNA): TGTGCCAGCAGTCCTACCCACAGGGGTGGCACTGAAGCTTTCTTT. Translated: CASSPTHRGGTEAFF.

This clone was seen more than once but under ten times. V usage is TRBV7-9 and J usage is TRBJ1-3; 9 positions match TRBD1. CDR3 length: 19 amino acids. CDR1 and CDR2 (germline): SEHNR, FQNEAQ (reference sequence). V lost 4 bases, J lost 0 bases, and 13 bases stayed unmatched. CDR3 residues: CASSSGTGPTHLSGNTIYF. DNA for the CDR3: TGTGCCAGCAGCTCCGGGACAGGGCCGACGCACCTCTCTGGAAACACCATATATTTT.

V is TRBV28 and J is TRBJ1-5; TRBD1 agrees at 7 bases. Trimming took 2 bases from V and 9 from J; bases not matched to a gene: 4. This CDR3 spans 13 amino acids. Germline V gene sequence: CDR1 MDHEN, CDR2 SYDVKM. CDR3 amino acids: CASSLKGQRPQHF. Here the CDR3 DNA reads TGTGCCAGCAGTTTAAAGGGACAGCGGCCCCAGCATTTT.

This clone has only a few counts. The chain recombines TRBV6-1 with TRBJ1-2; TRBD1 is a possible D gene (5 bases). Trimming took off 2 bases at V and 8 bases at J, with 15 bases between the two ends. Germline V lookup: CDR1 MNHNS, CDR2 SASEGT. The CDR3 runs 14 residues. The CDR3 region is CASSEPQGGYGYTF. The DNA for the CDR3 is TGTGCCAGCAGTGAACCCCAGGGAGGGTACGGCTACACCTTC.

This clone occurred a few times. The V call is TRBV29-1, the J call TRBJ2-7, with 8 bases lining up with TRBD1. The CDR3 spans 14 residues. The ends lost 6 bases at V and 2 bases at J; junction bases unmatched: 9. Germline lookup yields CDR1 SQVTM and CDR2 ANQGSEA. CDR3 residues: CSVPDRGNPYEQYF. The CDR3 DNA follows: TGCAGCGTCCCCGACAGGGGTAATCCCTACGAGCAGTACTTC.

This chain connects TRBV7-8 to TRBJ2-5; D is unresolved. With 4 bases removed from V and 1 base from J, the gap between germline ends came to 7 bases. Germline CDR1 reads SGHVS; CDR2 reads FQNEAQ. The CDR3 contains 13 residues. The CDR3 protein is CASSYGPQETQYF. The CDR3 nucleotides read TGTGCCAGCAGCTATGGACCCCAAGAGACCCAGTACTTC.

This clone has a handful of counts. The CDR3 DNA is TGTGCCAGCAGCGGGGTAACAGGGGCTAACTATGGCTACACCTTC. Translated, it gives CASSGVTGANYGYTF. The chain has TRBV9 and TRBJ1-2; TRBD1 agrees at 7 bases. Germline V gene data show CDR1 as SGDLS and CDR2 as YYNGEE. CDR3 length: 15 residues. V was clipped by 3 bases and J by 0 bases; unmatched bases: 5.

The chain couples TRBV30 to TRBJ2-7; 9 positions agree with TRBD2. This CDR3 is built from 16 residues. The germline CDR1 and CDR2 sequences are GTSNPN and SVGIG (reference sequence). V lost 0 bases to trimming and J lost 0 bases; unmatched junction nucleotides: 6. CDR3 protein: CAWSVRLAGSSYEQYF. CDR3 DNA: TGTGCCTGGAGTGTACGGCTAGCGGGGAGCTCCTACGAGCAGTACTTC.

The chain employs TRBV29-1 and TRBJ1-1; possibly TRBD1 for D (5 bases). V was cut by 8 bases and J by 0 bases, with 13 bases left in between. The CDR3 consists of 13 residues. Germline CDR1 SQVTM, CDR2 ANQGSEA. The CDR3 DNA is TGCAGCTCGTTGTGGGACTTGAACACTGAAGCTTTCTTT. Its translation: CSSLWDLNTEAFF.

This clone was seen only a few times. This chain uses TRBV6-6 with TRBJ2-5, with a possible D match to TRBD2 (6 bases). The CDR3 consists of 15 residues. Germline V CDR1 and CDR2: MNHNY, SVGAGI (reference sequence). Deletions cut 2 bases from V and 4 bases from J, with 14 bases between. This chain's CDR3 is CASSYKGRDLETQYF. The CDR3 DNA reads TGTGCCAGCAGTTACAAGGGGCGGGACCTAGAGACCCAGTACTTC.

The chain has TRBV2 and TRBJ2-7, with D perhaps being TRBD1 or TRBD2 (5 bases each). Germline V lookup: CDR1 SNHLY, CDR2 FYNNEI. Trimming removed 4 bases at V and 2 bases at J, with 12 bases between. This CDR3 comprises 14 residues. The CDR3 DNA is TGTGCCAGCAGTGGGGGACGTACGACCTACGAGCAGTACTTC. It encodes CASSGGRTTYEQYF.

The chain recombines TRBV6-5 with TRBJ2-3; 10 bases align to TRBD1. The CDR3 runs to 15 residues. After removal of 6 bases from V and 3 bases from J, the junction contained 6 bases not matched to a gene. CDR1 MNHEY and CDR2 SVGAGI come from the germline V gene. CDR3 loop: CASSATGGYTDTQYF. As DNA, the CDR3 is TGTGCCAGCAGCGCGACAGGGGGCTATACAGATACGCAGTATTTT.

This sequence joins TRBV6-1 and TRBJ1-2; D uncertain. The germline gives CDR1 MNHNS, CDR2 SASEGT. The CDR3 length is 16 residues. The ends were cut back, 1 base at V and 0 bases at J, with 12 bases in the middle. CDR3 loop: CASSEGLADPNYGYTF. The CDR3 DNA reads TGTGCCAGCAGTGAAGGTTTAGCTGATCCTAACTATGGCTACACCTTC.

In this sample, this clone turned up a few times. The CDR3 sequence: CASSPRTSGAYEQYF. The CDR3, as DNA: TGCGCCAGCAGCCCCCGGACTAGCGGGGCCTACGAGCAGTACTTC. The J gene is TRBJ2-7, the V gene TRBV4-3; TRBD2 agrees at 12 bases. The V and J ends lost 4 bases and 2 bases, in that order; junction bases with no gene match: 3. Germline-derived CDR1 and CDR2 are LGHNA and YSLEER. This CDR3 comprises 15 residues.

J is TRBJ2-7 and V is TRBV9; tentative D call: TRBD1 (6 bases). The CDR3 sequence is 16 residues long. Trimming stripped 2 bases from V and 1 base from J, with 16 bases between. The germline CDR1 and CDR2 sequences are SGDLS and YYNGEE. The chain's CDR3 is CASSVTSDRESYEQYF. The CDR3, as DNA: TGTGCCAGCAGCGTCACATCGGACAGAGAATCCTACGAGCAGTACTTC.

In regard to this clone: Other nucleotide sequences in the sample specify the same CDR3. The chain combines TRBV5-4 with TRBJ2-7, with 7 bases matching TRBD1. This CDR3 contains 15 residues. The germline V gene encodes CDR1 SGHNT and CDR2 YYREEE (reference sequence). V lost 0 bases and J lost 3; bases outside the gene matches: 6. The CDR3 DNA sequence: TGTGCCAGCAGCTTGGGGACAGGAGGTAACTACGAGCAGTACTTC. It codes for CASSLGTGGNYEQYF.

This clone was seen a few times. This sequence joins TRBV5-6 and TRBJ1-1; a weak D match, TRBD1 (5 bases). The V end was cut by 0 bases, the J end by 1 base, with 10 bases between. The CDR3 covers 15 residues. Germline V lookup: CDR1 SGHDT, CDR2 YYEEEE. DNA for the CDR3: TGTGCCAGCAGCTTGGCCAGGCAGGGGAACACTGAAGCTTTCTTT. This translates into CASSLARQGNTEAFF.

This chain connects TRBV28 to TRBJ1-2; 8 bases agree with TRBD1. V shed 11 bases and J 4 bases; nucleotides not matched to a gene: 12. CDR1 and CDR2 from the germline V gene are MDHEN and SYDVKM. The CDR3 runs to 14 residues. The CDR3: CAGGTGAMGYGYTF. The CDR3, as DNA: TGTGCCGGAGGGACAGGAGCTATGGGCTATGGCTACACCTTC.

This clone was picked up a small number of times. The rearrangement uses TRBV11-2 and TRBJ1-2, with D tentatively TRBD1 (5 bases). The CDR3 contains 13 residues. Trimming left V 4 bases short and J 2 bases short, with 8 bases between. Germline lookup yields CDR1 SGHAT and CDR2 FQNNGV. CDR3 region: CASSSGRNYGYTF. The DNA for the CDR3 is TGTGCCAGCAGCTCAGGGAGGAACTATGGCTACACCTTC.

The rearrangement links TRBV27 to TRBJ2-7, with D hard to call. Between the trimmed V and J ends, which lost 6 bases and 3 bases, there was a span of 6 bases. There are 11 residues in the CDR3. Germline CDR1 MNHEY, CDR2 SMNVEV (reference sequence). The CDR3 is CASSTGYEQYF. The CDR3 region has the DNA TGTGCCAGCAGCACTGGCTACGAGCAGTACTTC.

This clone was detected only a few times. This sequence joins TRBV7-2 and TRBJ1-6; TRBD1 matches 9 bases. CDR3 length equals 16 residues. J lost 9 bases, V lost 2 bases, and 8 bases had no gene match. Germline V gene data show CDR1 as SGHTA and CDR2 as FQGNSA. CDR3 coding DNA: TGTGCCAGCAGCTTACGACAGGGGGAAGTAGGTTCACCCCTCCACTTT. Protein: CASSLRQGEVGSPLHF.